This T cell receptor (beta chain) was obtained from a study of T cell repertoires in cytomegalovirus infection. V lost 6 bases and J lost 0; bases outside the gene matches: 12. Looked up from germline, CDR1 is SEHNR and CDR2 is FQNEAQ (reference sequence). The CDR3 runs to 19 residues. TCRdb recomputed calls from the reads with MiXCR, one row per CDR3 protein. This sample has about 890,000 distinct CDR3 sequences, with 30% to 40% found just once. This clonotype turned up a few times. The antigen is unknown. The source material was cultured CD8+ T cells from PBMCs, sampled from culture after CMV antigen stimulation. J is TRBJ2-3 and V is TRBV7-9, with 13 bases lining up with TRBD2. The TCR comes from a human donor in good health (CMV status not recorded). Some clones in this sample may be carry-over from other donors' samples. CDR3 protein: CASRDRRGLAGTSTDTQYF. The CDR3 DNA sequence: TGTGCCAGCAGGGACCGAAGGGGACTAGCGGGAACTAGCACAGATACGCAGTATTTT.